What follows are 10 T cell receptor beta chains derived from one specimen sequenced in a study of vaccination and CD4 T cells after COVID-19. Described treatment: roughly 10-day PBMC culture with coronavirus spike peptide pools or control peptides (ViraFEST assay). For these TCRs, the target antigens are not known. With the Oncomine TCR Beta short-read assay, DNA from cultured CD4+ T cells was sequenced. MiXCR, run by TCRdb on the PCR reads, gives a single entry per CDR3 protein. In the table there are roughly 13,000 distinct CDR3 sequences, about 40% of which are singletons. The sample consisted of CD4+ T cells from blood, cultured in vitro, taken before SARS-CoV-2 vaccination. These TCRs come from a human donor who had recovered from COVID-19.

The chain carries TRBV5-1 and TRBJ1-1; no definite D call. This CDR3 is 14 amino acids long. Trimming removed 2 bases from V and 1 base from J, with 9 bases in between. The germline V gene encodes CDR1 SGHRS and CDR2 YFSETQ. The CDR3 reads CASSLNSANTEAFF. CDR3 in DNA: TGCGCCAGCAGCTTAAATAGTGCGAACACTGAAGCTTTCTTT.

This clonotype has just a few counts. This sequence joins TRBV6-1 and TRBJ2-5; D gene uncertain. The CDR3 has 10 residues. In germline, CDR1 is MNHNS, CDR2 SASEGT. V was pared by 1 base and J by 6 bases, with 0 bases between. As DNA, the CDR3 is TGTGCCAGCAGTGAAGAGACCCAGTACTTC. It is translated as CASSEETQYF.

The rearrangement links TRBV6-5 to TRBJ2-3, with D perhaps matching TRBD2 (6 bases). This CDR3 has 14 residues. Germline V gives CDR1 MNHEY, CDR2 SVGAGI. With 0 bases removed from V and 6 bases from J, the gap between germline ends came to 10 bases. The CDR3 spells CASSYSRGTDTQYF. For the CDR3, the DNA is TGTGCCAGCAGTTACTCGAGAGGGACTGATACGCAGTATTTT.

This sequence joins TRBV6-5 and TRBJ2-6, with a tentative D call TRBD1 (5 bases). Trimming shortened V by 1 base and J by 0 bases, and 10 bases separated the two germline ends. The CDR3 consists of 17 residues. Germline V lookup: CDR1 MNHEY, CDR2 SVGAGI. CDR3 protein: CASSYWAGNSGANVLTF. Here the CDR3 DNA reads TGTGCCAGCAGTTACTGGGCAGGGAACTCTGGGGCCAACGTCCTGACTTTC.

The gene calls are TRBV5-4 and TRBJ1-1, with D uncertain. V lost 0 bases, J lost 5 bases, and 8 bases lay in between. Per the germline V gene, CDR1 is SGHNT and CDR2 is YYREEE (reference sequence). The CDR3 has 13 residues. This CDR3 reads CASSLVSGTEAFF. CDR3 nucleotides: TGTGCCAGCAGCTTGGTTAGTGGGACTGAAGCTTTCTTT.

This sequence joins TRBV20-1 and TRBJ2-6; D remains ambiguous. CDR3 size: 18 residues. Trimming stripped 5 bases from V and 0 bases from J, with 20 bases between. Germline values: CDR1 DFQATT, CDR2 SNEGSKA (reference sequence). The CDR3 DNA reads as TGCAGTGCTTTTGGATTAGCCTCACCTCTCTCTGGGGCCAACGTCCTGACTTTC. Translated, it gives CSAFGLASPLSGANVLTF.

This clonotype was found a few times. The chain recombines TRBV27 with TRBJ1-5, with D maybe TRBD1 (6 bases). Germline assignment: CDR1 MNHEY and CDR2 SMNVEV (reference sequence). The V and J ends lost 5 bases and 4 bases respectively, with 24 bases between them. This CDR3 contains 18 residues. The CDR3 protein is CASSPTYLDRDGNQPQHF. DNA for the CDR3: TGTGCCAGCAGTCCCACCTACCTGGACAGAGACGGAAATCAGCCCCAGCATTTT.

The table lists this clonotype with a few counts. The genes are TRBV15 and TRBJ1-5; TRBD1 aligns across 11 bases. Per germline, CDR1 LNHNV and CDR2 YYDKDF (reference sequence). The CDR3 is made up of 17 amino acids. After removal of 4 bases from V and 6 bases from J, the junction contained 11 bases not matched to a gene. In DNA form, the CDR3 reads TGTGCCACCAGCAAACAACCCCCGGGACAGGGGGTTCAGCCCCAGCATTTT. Amino acids: CATSKQPPGQGVQPQHF.

V and J are TRBV7-9 and TRBJ1-1; D is undetermined. The length of the CDR3 is 15 residues. Germline V gene sequence: CDR1 SEHNR, CDR2 FQNEAQ (reference sequence). V was pared by 3 bases and J by 4 bases, with 15 bases between. The CDR3 loop is CASSLGSFKGTEAFF. CDR3 sequence (DNA): TGTGCCAGCAGCTTGGGGTCCTTTAAGGGCACTGAAGCTTTCTTT. Based on the CDR3 plus reference TRBV7-9 and TRBJ1-1, the full variable domain is DTGVSQNPRHKITKRGQNVTFRCDPISEHNRLYWYRQTLGQGPEFLTYFQNEAQLEKSRLLSDRFSAERPKGSFSTLEIQRTEQGDSAMYLCASSLGSFKGTEAFFGQGTRLTVV.

The chain is built from TRBV7-9 and TRBJ2-3; TRBD2 matches 10 bases. Germline V CDR1 and CDR2: SEHNR, FQNEAQ (reference sequence). CDR3 length: 15 amino acids. V lost 5 bases and J lost 2; bases outside the gene matches: 4. The CDR3 sequence is CASSPGLADTDTQYF. CDR3 coding DNA: TGTGCCAGCAGCCCCGGACTAGCGGACACAGATACGCAGTATTTT.